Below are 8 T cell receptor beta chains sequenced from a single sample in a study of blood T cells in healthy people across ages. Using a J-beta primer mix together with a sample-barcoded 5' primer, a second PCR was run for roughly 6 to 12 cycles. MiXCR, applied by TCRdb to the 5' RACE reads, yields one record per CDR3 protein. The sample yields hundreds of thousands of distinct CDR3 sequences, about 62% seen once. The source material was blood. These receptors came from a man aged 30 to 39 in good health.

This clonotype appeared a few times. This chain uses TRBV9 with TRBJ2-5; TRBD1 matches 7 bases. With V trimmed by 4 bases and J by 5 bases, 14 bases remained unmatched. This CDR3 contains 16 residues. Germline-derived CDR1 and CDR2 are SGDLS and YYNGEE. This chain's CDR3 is CASSPRDRQGLETQYF. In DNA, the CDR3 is TGTGCCAGCAGCCCACGCGACCGACAGGGTTTGGAGACCCAGTACTTC.

CDR3 sequence reads: CSAAAEREATDTQYF. For the CDR3, the DNA is TGCAGTGCTGCCGCCGAGCGGGAAGCCACAGATACGCAGTATTTT. The V gene is TRBV20-1, the J gene TRBJ2-3; 7 nucleotides match TRBD2. There are 15 residues in the CDR3. V shed 5 bases and J 2 bases; nucleotides not matched to a gene: 10. The germline CDR1 and CDR2 sequences are DFQATT and SNEGSKA (reference sequence).

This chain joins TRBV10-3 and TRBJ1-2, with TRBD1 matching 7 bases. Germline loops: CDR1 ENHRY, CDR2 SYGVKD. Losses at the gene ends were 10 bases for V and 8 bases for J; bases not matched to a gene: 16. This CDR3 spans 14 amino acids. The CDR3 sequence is CATYAQDRRWGYTF. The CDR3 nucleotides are TGTGCCACCTACGCCCAGGACAGGAGATGGGGCTACACCTTC.

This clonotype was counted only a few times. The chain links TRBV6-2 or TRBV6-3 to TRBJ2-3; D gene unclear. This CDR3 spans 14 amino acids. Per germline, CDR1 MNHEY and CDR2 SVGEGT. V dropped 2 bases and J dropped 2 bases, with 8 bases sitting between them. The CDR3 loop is CASSYVASTDTQYF. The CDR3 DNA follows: TGTGCCAGCAGTTACGTCGCGTCCACAGATACGCAGTATTTT.

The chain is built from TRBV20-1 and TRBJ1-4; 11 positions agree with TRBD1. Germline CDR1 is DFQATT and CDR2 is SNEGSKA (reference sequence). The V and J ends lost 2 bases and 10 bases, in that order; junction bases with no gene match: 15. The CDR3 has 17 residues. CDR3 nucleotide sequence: TGCAGTGCTAGAAACTCCGGGACAGGGGGTTACGAGGGAAAACTGTTTTTT. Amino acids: CSARNSGTGGYEGKLFF.

The CDR3 bases are TGTGCCAGCAGCGCTTCCCCGGGTAGGGAGCAGTACTTC. Translating it yields CASSASPGREQYF. The chain has TRBV7-9 and TRBJ2-7; no definite D call. The CDR3 runs 13 residues. Deletions cut 5 bases from V and 7 bases from J, with 15 bases between. Germline V lookup: CDR1 SEHNR, CDR2 FQNEAQ (reference sequence).

This chain's CDR3 is CASSPWTSEAFF. CDR3 nucleotides: TGTGCCAGCAGCCCATGGACAAGCGAAGCTTTCTTT. This chain connects TRBV7-2 to TRBJ1-1; TRBD1 is a possible D gene (5 bases). This CDR3 has 12 residues. V lost 5 bases, J lost 8 bases, and 12 bases lay in between. CDR1 and CDR2 (germline): SGHTA, FQGNSA.

The CDR3: CASSLEVGGPQETQYF. CDR3 sequence (DNA): TGTGCCAGCAGCTTAGAAGTCGGGGGGCCCCAAGAGACCCAGTACTTC. J is TRBJ2-5 and V is TRBV7-9, with D possibly TRBD2 on 7 matching bases. This CDR3 region has 16 residues. Trimming cost V 1 base and J 1 base, with 13 bases left between them. Germline V gene sequence: CDR1 SEHNR, CDR2 FQNEAQ (reference sequence).